This T cell receptor beta chain was sequenced for a study of identifying expanded T cells in peripheral blood. Whole-study results and caveats: About 1.2 clones differed between technical replicates, versus approximately 16 and 19 over time.

Some clones are missing from TCRdb's copy, which holds only in-frame ones; the method was immunoSEQ multiplex PCR. The sample carries about 100,000 clones, 75% to 90% recorded once. As for this clone: Its specificity is unknown.

Germline CDR1 is MNHEY and CDR2 is SVGAGI. This CDR3 comprises 15 residues. J lost 3 bases, V lost 0 bases, and 3 bases had no gene match. This sequence was found in a person aged 18 to 75 in good health. Sequencing was performed on blood. J is TRBJ2-7 and V is TRBV6-5; 9 nucleotides line up with TRBD1. The CDR3 is CASSYSDRGGYEQYF. For the CDR3, the DNA is TGTGCCAGCAGTTACTCGGACAGGGGAGGCTACGAGCAGTACTTC.